Listed here are 6 T cell receptor beta chains from one sample, sequenced in a study of response to subunit inactivated influenza vaccine (dated by TCRdb to about 2018). Library preparation employed RT-PCR. Sequencing relied on an Illumina HiSeq 2500. TCRdb reprocessing: public reads trimmed at Q25 with fastp, clones called with MiXCR, in-frame beta chains kept. When rows share a CDR3 protein, they turn into one entry using the most common DNA and genes. This sample lists hundreds of thousands of distinct CDR3 sequences; about 25% were detected once. The ten largest clonotypes hold over 1.5% of the sample. The sequencing used CD4+ T cells sorted from PBMCs, collected 4 to 6 days after vaccination. These receptors came from a man between 50 and 59 years old who received an inactivated influenza vaccine. Donor details come from another sample of the same person, matched by shared clones.

This clonotype was detected only a few times. The V and J genes are TRBV28 and TRBJ2-7; no clear D. Per the germline V gene, CDR1 is MDHEN and CDR2 is SYDVKM. V lost 6 bases and J lost 0, with 21 bases in between. CDR3 length: 17 amino acids. In nucleotides, the CDR3 is TGTGCCAGCAGGCCCGCCTTGCTCTTCGACAACTCCTACGAGCAGTACTTC. It yields the protein CASRPALLFDNSYEQYF.

A few counts support this clonotype. This chain uses TRBV20-1 with TRBJ1-5; D might be TRBD1 (6 bases). Germline V gene data show CDR1 as DFQATT and CDR2 as SNEGSKA (reference sequence). This CDR3 region has 15 residues. Deletions cut 3 bases from V and 4 bases from J, with 16 bases between. The CDR3 region has the DNA TGCAGTGCTAGTCACAGGAATCAGGGGAATCAGCCCCAGCATTTT. Translating gives CSASHRNQGNQPQHF.

This chain uses TRBV5-1 with TRBJ1-1; tentatively, D is TRBD1 (5 bases). The CDR3 is 16 residues long. Germline-derived CDR1 and CDR2 are SGHRS and YFSETQ. Trimming left V 4 bases short and J 0 bases short, with 16 bases between. The CDR3 nucleotides read TGCGCCAGCAGCCCAAGAGCTCGACAGATGAACACTGAAGCTTTCTTT. Its translation: CASSPRARQMNTEAFF.

This clonotype was detected ten times or more. One end of the junction is discordant with germline, which a read error may explain. This rearrangement joins TRBV6-4 to TRBJ2-1; 10 bases are a match to TRBD2. The V gene's germline CDR1 is MRHNA and CDR2 SNTAGT. The CDR3 contains 16 residues. This chain's CDR3 is CASSELAGGSYNEQFF. The CDR3, as DNA: TGCGCCAGCAGCGAATTAGCGGGAGGATCCTACAATGAGCAGTTCTTC.

The rearrangement uses TRBV6-1 and TRBJ2-7, with unresolved D. There are 15 residues in the CDR3. CDR1 is MNHNS and CDR2 is SASEGT in the germline V gene. Trimming removed 6 bases from V and 6 bases from J, with 21 bases in between. The CDR3 here is CASSFEPFGSGEQYF. The CDR3 DNA reads as TGTGCCAGCAGCTTCGAACCCTTCGGGTCGGGCGAGCAGTACTTC.

This clonotype was picked up a small number of times. This rearrangement joins TRBV6-1 to TRBJ2-6; D ambiguous. The CDR3 covers 14 residues. CDR1 is MNHNS, CDR2 SASEGT, per germline. Trimming left V 5 bases short and J 0 bases short, with 5 bases between. Here the CDR3 reads CASSPISGANVLTF. For the CDR3, the DNA is TGTGCCAGCAGTCCAATCTCTGGGGCCAACGTCCTGACTTTC.